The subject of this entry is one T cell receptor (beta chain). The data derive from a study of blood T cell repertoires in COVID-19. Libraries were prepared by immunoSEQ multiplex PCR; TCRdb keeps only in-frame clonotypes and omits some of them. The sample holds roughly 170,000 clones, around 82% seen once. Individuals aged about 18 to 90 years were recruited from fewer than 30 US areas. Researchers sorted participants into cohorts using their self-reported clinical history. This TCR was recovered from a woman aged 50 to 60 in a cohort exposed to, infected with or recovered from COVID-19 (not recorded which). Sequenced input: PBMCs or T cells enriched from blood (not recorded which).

The CDR3 region has the DNA TGCAGCGTCGACAGGGGGGACACTGAAGCTTTCTTT. Its protein is CSVDRGDTEAFF. The chain carries TRBV29-1 and TRBJ1-1; 9 nucleotides align to TRBD1. J lost 3 bases, V lost 6 bases, and 2 bases had no gene match. The CDR3 covers 12 residues. Germline V CDR1 and CDR2: SQVTM, ANQGSEA.